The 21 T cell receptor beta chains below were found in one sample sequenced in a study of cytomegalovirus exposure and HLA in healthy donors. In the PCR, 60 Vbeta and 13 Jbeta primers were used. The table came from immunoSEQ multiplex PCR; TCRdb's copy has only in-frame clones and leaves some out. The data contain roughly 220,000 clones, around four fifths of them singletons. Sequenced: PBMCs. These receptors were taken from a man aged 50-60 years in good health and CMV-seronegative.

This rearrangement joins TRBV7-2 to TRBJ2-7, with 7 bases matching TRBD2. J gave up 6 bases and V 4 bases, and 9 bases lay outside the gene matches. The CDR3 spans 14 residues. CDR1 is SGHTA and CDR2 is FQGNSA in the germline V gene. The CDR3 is CASSSQGRAAEQYF. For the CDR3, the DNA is TGTGCCAGCAGCTCCCAAGGGAGGGCGGCCGAGCAGTACTTC.

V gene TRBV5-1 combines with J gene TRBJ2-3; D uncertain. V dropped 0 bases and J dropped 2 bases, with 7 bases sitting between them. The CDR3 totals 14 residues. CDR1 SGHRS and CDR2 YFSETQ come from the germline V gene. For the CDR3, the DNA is TGCGCCAGCAGCTTGGCCCGAGACACAGATACGCAGTATTTT. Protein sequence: CASSLARDTDTQYF. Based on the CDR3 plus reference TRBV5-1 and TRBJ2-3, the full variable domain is KAGVTQTPRYLIKTRGQQVTLSCSPISGHRSVSWYQQTPGQGLQFLFEYFSETQRNKGNFPGRFSGRQFSNSRSEMNVSTLELGDSALYLCASSLARDTDTQYFGPGTRLTVL.

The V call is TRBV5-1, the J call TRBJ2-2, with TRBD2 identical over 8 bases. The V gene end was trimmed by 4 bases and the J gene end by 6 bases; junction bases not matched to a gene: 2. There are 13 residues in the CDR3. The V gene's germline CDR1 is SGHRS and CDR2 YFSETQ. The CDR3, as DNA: TGCGCCAGCAGCCACGGGAGGGCCGGGGAGCTGTTTTTT. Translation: CASSHGRAGELFF.

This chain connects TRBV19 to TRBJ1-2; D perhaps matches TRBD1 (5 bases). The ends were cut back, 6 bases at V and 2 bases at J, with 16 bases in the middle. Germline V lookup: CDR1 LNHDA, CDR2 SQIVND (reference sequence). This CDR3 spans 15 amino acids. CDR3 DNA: TGTGCCAGTAGGAGGAAGGGGCAGGTGAACTATGGCTACACCTTC. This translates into CASRRKGQVNYGYTF. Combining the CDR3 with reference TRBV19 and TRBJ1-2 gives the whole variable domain DGGITQSPKYLFRKEGQNVTLSCEQNLNHDAMYWYRQDPGQGLRLIYYSQIVNDFQKGDIAEGYSVSREKKESFPLTVTSAQKNPTAFYLCASRRKGQVNYGYTFGSGTRLTVV.

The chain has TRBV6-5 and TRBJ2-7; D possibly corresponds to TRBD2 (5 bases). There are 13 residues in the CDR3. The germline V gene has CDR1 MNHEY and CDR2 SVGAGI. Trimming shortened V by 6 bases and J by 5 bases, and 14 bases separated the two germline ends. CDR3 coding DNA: TGTGCCAGCAGCCGGGGTCCTTCCAACGAGCAGTACTTC. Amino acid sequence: CASSRGPSNEQYF.

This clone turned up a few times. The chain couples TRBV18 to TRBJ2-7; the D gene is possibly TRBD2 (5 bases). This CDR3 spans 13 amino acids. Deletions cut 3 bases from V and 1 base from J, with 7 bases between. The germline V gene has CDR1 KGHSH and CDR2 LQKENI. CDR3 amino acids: CASSPTKSYEQYF. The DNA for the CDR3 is TGTGCCAGCTCACCGACTAAATCCTACGAGCAGTACTTC.

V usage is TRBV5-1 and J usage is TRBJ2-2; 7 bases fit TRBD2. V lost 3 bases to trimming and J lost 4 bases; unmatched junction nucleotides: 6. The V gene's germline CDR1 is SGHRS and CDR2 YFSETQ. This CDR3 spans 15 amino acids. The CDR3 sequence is CASSSNPGGTGELFF. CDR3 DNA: TGCGCCAGCAGCTCGAACCCGGGAGGCACCGGGGAGCTGTTTTTT.

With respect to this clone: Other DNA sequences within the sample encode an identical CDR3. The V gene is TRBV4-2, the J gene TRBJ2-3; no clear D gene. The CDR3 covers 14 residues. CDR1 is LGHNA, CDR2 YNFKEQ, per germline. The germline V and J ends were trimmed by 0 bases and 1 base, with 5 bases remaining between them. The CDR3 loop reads CASSQDRGTDTQYF. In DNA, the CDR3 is TGTGCCAGCAGCCAAGATAGAGGCACAGATACGCAGTATTTT.

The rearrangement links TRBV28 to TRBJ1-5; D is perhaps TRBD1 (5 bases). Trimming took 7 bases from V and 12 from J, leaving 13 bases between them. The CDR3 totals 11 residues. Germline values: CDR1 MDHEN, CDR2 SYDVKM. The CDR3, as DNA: TGTGCCAGCACGAGGGGAGGGGACCAGCATTTT. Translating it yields CASTRGGDQHF.

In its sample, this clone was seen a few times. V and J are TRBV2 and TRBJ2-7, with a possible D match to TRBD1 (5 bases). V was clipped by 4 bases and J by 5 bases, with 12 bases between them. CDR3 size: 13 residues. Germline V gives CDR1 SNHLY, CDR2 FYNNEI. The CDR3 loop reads CASSGQTLDEQYF. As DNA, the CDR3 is TGTGCCAGCAGTGGACAGACCCTGGACGAGCAGTACTTC.

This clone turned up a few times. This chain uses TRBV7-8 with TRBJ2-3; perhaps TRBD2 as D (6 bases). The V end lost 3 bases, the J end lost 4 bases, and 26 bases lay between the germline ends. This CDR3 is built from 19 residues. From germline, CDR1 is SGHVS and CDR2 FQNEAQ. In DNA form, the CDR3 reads TGTGCCAGCAGCTTTAGGCGACCACTAGCTCGGGTAGGACCAGATACGCAGTATTTT. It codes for CASSFRRPLARVGPDTQYF. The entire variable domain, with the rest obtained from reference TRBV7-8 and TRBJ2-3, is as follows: GAGVSQSPRYKVAKRGQDVALRCDPISGHVSLFWYQQALGQGPEFLTYFQNEAQLDKSGLPSDRFFAERPEGSVSTLKIQRTQQEDSAVYLCASSFRRPLARVGPDTQYFGPGTRLTVL.

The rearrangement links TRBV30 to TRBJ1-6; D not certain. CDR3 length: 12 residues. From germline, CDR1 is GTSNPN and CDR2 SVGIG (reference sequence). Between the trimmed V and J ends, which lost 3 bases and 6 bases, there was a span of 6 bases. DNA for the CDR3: TGTGCCTGGAGATCATCTAATTCACCCCTCCACTTT. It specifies CAWRSSNSPLHF.

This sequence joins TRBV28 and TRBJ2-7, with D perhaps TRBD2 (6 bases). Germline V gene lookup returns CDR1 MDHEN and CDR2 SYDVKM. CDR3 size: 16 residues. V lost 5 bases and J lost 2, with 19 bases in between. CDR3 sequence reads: CASSPTPGTGTYEQYF. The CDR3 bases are TGTGCCAGCAGTCCAACTCCCGGGACTGGGACCTACGAGCAGTACTTC.

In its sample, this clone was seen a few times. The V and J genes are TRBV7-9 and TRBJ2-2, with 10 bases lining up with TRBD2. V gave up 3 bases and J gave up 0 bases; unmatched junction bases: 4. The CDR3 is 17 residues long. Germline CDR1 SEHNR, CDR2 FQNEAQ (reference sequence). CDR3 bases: TGTGCCAGCAGCTTCCTAGCGGGAGTTTCGAACACCGGGGAGCTGTTTTTT. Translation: CASSFLAGVSNTGELFF.

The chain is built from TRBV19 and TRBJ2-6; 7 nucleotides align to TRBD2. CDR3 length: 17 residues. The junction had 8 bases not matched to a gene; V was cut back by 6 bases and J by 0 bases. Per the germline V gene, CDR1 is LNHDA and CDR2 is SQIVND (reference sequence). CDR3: CASRLAGAVSGANVLTF. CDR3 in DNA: TGTGCCAGTAGGTTGGCGGGAGCCGTCTCTGGGGCCAACGTCCTGACTTTC.

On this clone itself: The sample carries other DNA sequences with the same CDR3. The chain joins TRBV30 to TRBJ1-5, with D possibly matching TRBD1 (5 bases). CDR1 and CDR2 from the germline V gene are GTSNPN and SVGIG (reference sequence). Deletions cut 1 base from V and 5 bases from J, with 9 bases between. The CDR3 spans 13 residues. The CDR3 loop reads CAWSDGGDQPQHF. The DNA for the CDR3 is TGTGCCTGGAGTGATGGGGGGGATCAGCCCCAGCATTTT.

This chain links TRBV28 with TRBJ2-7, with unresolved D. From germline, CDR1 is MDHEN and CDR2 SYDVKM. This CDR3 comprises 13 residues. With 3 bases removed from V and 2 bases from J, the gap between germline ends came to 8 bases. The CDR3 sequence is CASSFGVTYEQYF. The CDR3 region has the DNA TGTGCCAGCAGTTTCGGAGTGACCTACGAGCAGTACTTC.

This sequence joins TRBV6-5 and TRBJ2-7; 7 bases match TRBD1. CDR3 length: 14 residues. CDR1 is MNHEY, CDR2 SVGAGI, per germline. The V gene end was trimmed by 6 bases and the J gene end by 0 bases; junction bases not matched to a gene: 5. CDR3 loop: CASSKDRPSYEQYF. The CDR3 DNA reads TGTGCCAGCAGCAAGGACAGGCCCTCCTACGAGCAGTACTTC.

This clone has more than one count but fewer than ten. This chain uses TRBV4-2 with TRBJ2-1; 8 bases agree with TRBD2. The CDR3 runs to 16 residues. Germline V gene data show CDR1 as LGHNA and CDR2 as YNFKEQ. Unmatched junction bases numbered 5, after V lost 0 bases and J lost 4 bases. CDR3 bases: TGTGCCAGCAGCCAAGAGCGGGAGGAGACTTACAATGAGCAGTTCTTC. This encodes CASSQEREETYNEQFF.

CDR3 in DNA: TGTGCCAGCACAGACAGGGGCTCCGGGGAGCTGTTTTTT. Its protein product is CASTDRGSGELFF. The V gene is TRBV6-4, the J gene TRBJ2-2; 8 bases align to TRBD1. Germline values: CDR1 MRHNA, CDR2 SNTAGT. The CDR3 is made up of 13 amino acids. V lost 7 bases and J lost 6; bases outside the gene matches: 4.

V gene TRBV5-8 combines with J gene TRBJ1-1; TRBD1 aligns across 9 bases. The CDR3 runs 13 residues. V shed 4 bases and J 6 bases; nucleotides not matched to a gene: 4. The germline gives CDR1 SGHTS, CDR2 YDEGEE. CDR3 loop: CASSPQGAPEAFF. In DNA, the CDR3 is TGTGCCAGCAGCCCACAGGGGGCACCTGAAGCTTTCTTT. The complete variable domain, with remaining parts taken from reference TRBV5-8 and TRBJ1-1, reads EAGVTQSPTHLIKTRGQQATLRCSPISGHTSVYWYQQALGLGLQFLLWYDEGEERNRGNFPPRFSGRQFPNYSSELNVNALELEDSALYLCASSPQGAPEAFFGQGTRLTVV.